The subject of this entry is one T cell receptor (beta chain). This specimen belongs to a study of blood T cell repertoires in COVID-19. Trimming took 1 base from V and 1 from J, leaving 12 bases between them. Germline CDR1 reads LGHNA; CDR2 reads YNFKEQ. The CDR3 extends over 16 amino acids. In the original analysis: For nucleated cells, counts were estimated from reference gene primer amplification. The protocol was immunoSEQ multiplex PCR, while the TCRdb copy is restricted to in-frame clones and leaves out a portion. V, J and clone size are those of that table, while D and trimming were read from the DNA. The table records 70,000 or so clones, roughly 79% of them present only once.

The chain recombines TRBV4-2 with TRBJ2-3; tentatively, D is TRBD2 (5 bases). The sequenced sample was peripheral blood. This TCR derives from a man aged 65-85 years with acute or convalescent COVID-19. The CDR3 nucleotides read TGTGCCAGCAGCCAAGCCGCGGGCCAGGGCACAGATACGCAGTATTTT. Protein: CASSQAAGQGTDTQYF.